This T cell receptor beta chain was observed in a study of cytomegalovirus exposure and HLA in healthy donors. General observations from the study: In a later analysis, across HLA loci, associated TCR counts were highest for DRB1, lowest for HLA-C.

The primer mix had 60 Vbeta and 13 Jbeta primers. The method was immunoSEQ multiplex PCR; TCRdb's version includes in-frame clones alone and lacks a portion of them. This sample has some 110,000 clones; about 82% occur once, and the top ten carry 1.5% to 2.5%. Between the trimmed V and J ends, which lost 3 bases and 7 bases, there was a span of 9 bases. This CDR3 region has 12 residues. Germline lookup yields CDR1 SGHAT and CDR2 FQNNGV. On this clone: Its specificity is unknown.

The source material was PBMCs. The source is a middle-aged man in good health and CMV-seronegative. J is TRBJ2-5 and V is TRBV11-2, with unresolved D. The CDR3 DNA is TGTGCCAGCAGCTTGGAGACGGGGACCCAGTACTTC. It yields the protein CASSLETGTQYF.